Listed below are T cell receptor beta chains from one sample, sequenced in a study of PD-1 blockade in classical Hodgkin lymphoma. Clones were sequenced by immunoSEQ multiplex PCR, and TCRdb holds only the in-frame ones, with some missing. This sample has about 14,000 clones, with around 76% found just once. The sequenced sample was peripheral blood mononuclear cells (PBMCs), obtained at baseline. These receptor sequences come from a human donor with classical Hodgkin lymphoma. Both conserved end residues are part of each CDR3. A D gene is named only where the DNA matches it firmly. Clone size is shown for a subset of rows, as once, few, many or a class of expanded clone.

clone size: -; D gene: TRBD1; V gene: TRBV5-5; J gene: TRBJ2-1; CDR3 DNA: TGTGCCAGCAGCTTGTCCAGGGGGATCCATGAGCAGTTCTTC; CDR3 protein: CASSLSRGIHEQFF
clone size: -; D gene: -; V gene: TRBV5-1; J gene: TRBJ2-2; CDR3 DNA: TGCGCCAGCAGCTTCGGCAGGGGCCATACGAACACCGGGGAGCTGTTTTTT; CDR3 protein: CASSFGRGHTNTGELFF
clone size: -; D gene: -; V gene: TRBV9; J gene: TRBJ2-7; CDR3 DNA: TGTGCCAGCAGCGTAGGTGGGGCCGGCTACGAGCAGTACTTC; CDR3 protein: CASSVGGAGYEQYF
clone size: -; D gene: -; V gene: TRBV5-1; J gene: TRBJ1-2; CDR3 DNA: TGCGCCAGCAGCTTGGTCCTCCCAACAGGCGACTATGGCTACACCTTC; CDR3 protein: CASSLVLPTGDYGYTF
clone size: -; D gene: -; V gene: TRBV9; J gene: TRBJ2-3; CDR3 DNA: TGTGCCAGCACCACGGGGGCCGGCACAGATACGCAGTATTTT; CDR3 protein: CASTTGAGTDTQYF
clone size: -; D gene: -; V gene: TRBV28; J gene: TRBJ1-5; CDR3 DNA: TGTGCCAGCAGCCCCTGGGAAGGGTGGGACCCCAATCAGCCCCAGCATTTT; CDR3 protein: CASSPWEGWDPNQPQHF
clone size: -; D gene: -; V gene: TRBV6-4; J gene: TRBJ1-3; CDR3 DNA: TGTGCCAGCAGCGGCCCAGATGGAAACACCATATATTTT; CDR3 protein: CASSGPDGNTIYF
clone size: once; D gene: TRBD2; V gene: TRBV27; J gene: TRBJ2-5; CDR3 DNA: TGTGCCAGCAGTTTTTTCGCGGGAGGGAGAGAGACCCAGTACTTC; CDR3 protein: CASSFFAGGRETQYF
clone size: -; D gene: -; V gene: TRBV11-2; J gene: TRBJ2-1; CDR3 DNA: TGTGCCTCCGAGGGGTTTCAAATGCCTTACAATGAGCAGTTCTTC; CDR3 protein: CASEGFQMPYNEQFF
clone size: -; D gene: -; V gene: TRBV13; J gene: TRBJ2-2; CDR3 DNA: TGTGCCAGCAGCACGAACACCGGGGAGCTGTTTTTT; CDR3 protein: CASSTNTGELFF
clone size: -; D gene: -; V gene: TRBV5-1; J gene: TRBJ1-5; CDR3 DNA: TGCGCCAGCAGCATACAGGGAGGCAATCAGCCCCAGCATTTT; CDR3 protein: CASSIQGGNQPQHF
clone size: -; D gene: -; V gene: TRBV7-2; J gene: TRBJ2-1; CDR3 DNA: TGTGCCAGCAGCTTATTACCCGCCTACAATGAGCAGTTCTTC; CDR3 protein: CASSLLPAYNEQFF
clone size: -; D gene: -; V gene: TRBV21-1; J gene: TRBJ2-2; CDR3 DNA: TGTGCCAGCGGCGGCCGGTCTGGGGGGGTAGCGGGAGGGCCCGGGGAGCTGTTTTTT; CDR3 protein: CASGGRSGGVAGGPGELFF
clone size: -; D gene: -; V gene: TRBV5-5; J gene: TRBJ1-3; CDR3 DNA: TGTGCCAGCAGCTTGGCGGACAGCCGCTCTGGAAACACCATATATTTT; CDR3 protein: CASSLADSRSGNTIYF
clone size: once; D gene: -; V gene: TRBV2; J gene: TRBJ1-5; CDR3 DNA: TGTGCCAGCATGCTTGGCTTGCCCAATCAGCCCCAGCATTTT; CDR3 protein: CASMLGLPNQPQHF
clone size: -; D gene: -; V gene: TRBV9; J gene: TRBJ1-1; CDR3 DNA: TGTGCCAGCAGCCCCCGACGTGAGTTGACTGAAGCTTTCTTT; CDR3 protein: CASSPRRELTEAFF
clone size: -; D gene: -; V gene: TRBV7-9; J gene: TRBJ2-4; CDR3 DNA: TGTGCCAGCAGCCCTGGCGGGGGCAGCAAAAACATTCAGTACTTC; CDR3 protein: CASSPGGGSKNIQYF
clone size: -; D gene: -; V gene: TRBV2; J gene: TRBJ2-2; CDR3 DNA: TGTGCCAGTAAGCGGACTTCGAACACCGGGGAGCTGTTTTTT; CDR3 protein: CASKRTSNTGELFF
clone size: -; D gene: -; V gene: TRBV4-1; J gene: TRBJ1-1; CDR3 DNA: TGCGCCAGCAGCCAAGACCCCCTTATGAACACTGAAGCTTTCTTT; CDR3 protein: CASSQDPLMNTEAFF
clone size: -; D gene: -; V gene: TRBV30; J gene: TRBJ2-2; CDR3 DNA: TGTGCCTGGAGGACAGTAAACACCGGGGAGCTGTTTTTT; CDR3 protein: CAWRTVNTGELFF
clone size: -; D gene: TRBD1; V gene: TRBV27; J gene: TRBJ2-5; CDR3 DNA: TGTGCCAGCAGTCAGGGGACAGGGGGGGCACAAGAGACCCAGTACTTC; CDR3 protein: CASSQGTGGAQETQYF
clone size: -; D gene: -; V gene: TRBV6-1; J gene: TRBJ1-6; CDR3 DNA: TGTGCCAGCAGTGATCAGGGAAATTCACCCCTCCACTTT; CDR3 protein: CASSDQGNSPLHF
clone size: -; D gene: -; V gene: TRBV5-1; J gene: TRBJ2-3; CDR3 DNA: TGCGCCAGCAGATCGGGGTCCGGGGAAGATACGCAGTATTTT; CDR3 protein: CASRSGSGEDTQYF
clone size: -; D gene: -; V gene: TRBV27; J gene: TRBJ2-7; CDR3 DNA: TGTGCCAGCAGTCTTTATTATGGGTCCTACGAGCAGTACTTC; CDR3 protein: CASSLYYGSYEQYF
clone size: -; D gene: -; V gene: TRBV5-6; J gene: TRBJ2-7; CDR3 DNA: TGTGCCAGCAGCTTGGTCCATACAGTTTACTCCTACGAGCAGTACTTC; CDR3 protein: CASSLVHTVYSYEQYF
clone size: -; D gene: TRBD2; V gene: TRBV5-1; J gene: TRBJ2-5; CDR3 DNA: TGCGCCAGCAGCTGGGAGGGGCAATTCCAAGAGACCCAGTACTTC; CDR3 protein: CASSWEGQFQETQYF
clone size: -; D gene: -; V gene: TRBV28; J gene: TRBJ1-1; CDR3 DNA: TGTGCCAGCACCACTTCGCTGGGGGCGGGGGCTTTCTTT; CDR3 protein: CASTTSLGAGAFF
clone size: once; D gene: TRBD2; V gene: TRBV6-6; J gene: TRBJ2-5; CDR3 DNA: TGTGCCAGCAGTTCCCCCTTAATAGCGGGGGGCGAGACCCAGTACTTC; CDR3 protein: CASSSPLIAGGETQYF
clone size: -; D gene: -; V gene: TRBV4-1; J gene: TRBJ1-2; CDR3 DNA: TGCGCCAGCAGCCAAGATGCGGCTGGCTACACCTTC; CDR3 protein: CASSQDAAGYTF
clone size: -; D gene: -; V gene: TRBV29-1; J gene: TRBJ2-5; CDR3 DNA: TGCAGCGTTGGAGATGCGACCCAGTACTTC; CDR3 protein: CSVGDATQYF
clone size: once; D gene: -; V gene: TRBV7-2; J gene: TRBJ2-7; CDR3 DNA: TGTGCCAGCAGCTTAGGATGGCAGGGAAACTACGAGCAGTACTTC; CDR3 protein: CASSLGWQGNYEQYF
clone size: -; D gene: -; V gene: TRBV5-8; J gene: TRBJ2-5; CDR3 DNA: TGTGCCAGCAGCTTGACCCGAGGGGGAGAGACCCAGTACTTC; CDR3 protein: CASSLTRGGETQYF
clone size: -; D gene: -; V gene: TRBV6-6; J gene: TRBJ1-1; CDR3 DNA: TGTGCCAGCAGGCTCAGGGCCGGGGGGAACACTGAAGCTTTCTTT; CDR3 protein: CASRLRAGGNTEAFF
clone size: -; D gene: -; V gene: TRBV5-1; J gene: TRBJ2-7; CDR3 DNA: TGCGCCAGCAGCTTGGGGGGCAGCTCCTACGAGCAGTACTTC; CDR3 protein: CASSLGGSSYEQYF
clone size: -; D gene: TRBD1; V gene: TRBV9; J gene: TRBJ1-1; CDR3 DNA: TGTGCCAGCGGTATGGGGACAGGGGGGAACACTGAAGCTTTCTTT; CDR3 protein: CASGMGTGGNTEAFF
clone size: -; D gene: -; V gene: TRBV7-9; J gene: TRBJ1-4; CDR3 DNA: TGTGCCAGCAGCTCCCTCTGGGGGCAGAATGAAAAACTGTTTTTT; CDR3 protein: CASSSLWGQNEKLFF
clone size: -; D gene: -; V gene: TRBV6-6; J gene: TRBJ1-6; CDR3 DNA: TGTGCCAGCAAGCGTTGGAATTCACCCCTCCACTTT; CDR3 protein: CASKRWNSPLHF
clone size: -; D gene: -; V gene: TRBV4-1; J gene: TRBJ2-7; CDR3 DNA: TGCGCCAGCAGCCAAAGGAGTGCGGGGCCAGGCGAGCAGTACTTC; CDR3 protein: CASSQRSAGPGEQYF
clone size: medium-sized; D gene: -; V gene: TRBV19; J gene: TRBJ1-5; CDR3 DNA: TGTGCCAGCAGTTTGGACGTCATCAATCAGCCCCAGCATTTT; CDR3 protein: CASSLDVINQPQHF
clone size: -; D gene: -; V gene: TRBV20-1; J gene: TRBJ2-5; CDR3 DNA: TGCAGTGCTAGAGCGGTGGAGACCCAGTACTTC; CDR3 protein: CSARAVETQYF
clone size: -; D gene: -; V gene: TRBV2; J gene: TRBJ1-2; CDR3 DNA: TGTGCCAGCAGTGAAGAGGGGATTTATGGCTACACCTTC; CDR3 protein: CASSEEGIYGYTF
clone size: -; D gene: TRBD2; V gene: TRBV5-1; J gene: TRBJ2-5; CDR3 DNA: TGCGCCAGCAGCACCGGGACTAGCGCTCAAGAGACCCAGTACTTC; CDR3 protein: CASSTGTSAQETQYF
clone size: -; D gene: -; V gene: TRBV28; J gene: TRBJ2-2; CDR3 DNA: TGTGCCAGCTACCACCCGAACACCGGGGAGCTGTTTTTT; CDR3 protein: CASYHPNTGELFF
clone size: once; D gene: TRBD1; V gene: TRBV10-1; J gene: TRBJ2-1; CDR3 DNA: TGCGCCAGCAGTGAGTCGGGACAGCCAAACAATGAGCAGTTCTTC; CDR3 protein: CASSESGQPNNEQFF
clone size: -; D gene: -; V gene: TRBV18; J gene: TRBJ2-7; CDR3 DNA: TGTGCCAGCTCACCACCTGCAACTTCAGCGGATGGAGGATGGTCCTACGAGCAGTACTTC; CDR3 protein: CASSPPATSADGGWSYEQYF
clone size: -; D gene: -; V gene: TRBV28; J gene: TRBJ2-7; CDR3 DNA: TGTGCCAGCTCGAAGTCTGGGTCGGTGCTCTACGAGCAGTACTTC; CDR3 protein: CASSKSGSVLYEQYF
clone size: -; D gene: TRBD1; V gene: TRBV2; J gene: TRBJ1-5; CDR3 DNA: TGTGCCAGCAGTGACCCCAAAGGTACAGGGGGCCGCAATCAGCCCCAGCATTTT; CDR3 protein: CASSDPKGTGGRNQPQHF
clone size: -; D gene: -; V gene: TRBV6-1; J gene: TRBJ2-7; CDR3 DNA: TGTGCCAGCAGTGAAAGGTCAGGGGGGAGCGGGAGTACCTACGAGCAGTACTTC; CDR3 protein: CASSERSGGSGSTYEQYF
clone size: -; D gene: TRBD1; V gene: TRBV4-1; J gene: TRBJ2-5; CDR3 DNA: TGCGCCAGCAGCCGGTCCCCCGGTCGGACAGGGGGCGTTGAGACCCAGTACTTC; CDR3 protein: CASSRSPGRTGGVETQYF
clone size: -; D gene: -; V gene: TRBV6-5; J gene: TRBJ1-2; CDR3 DNA: TGTGCCAGCAGACTTCACAGGGACGCTAACTATGGCTACACCTTC; CDR3 protein: CASRLHRDANYGYTF
clone size: -; D gene: -; V gene: TRBV11-2; J gene: TRBJ2-7; CDR3 DNA: TGTGCCAGCAGCCTACTTAATGGGTACGAGCAGTACTTC; CDR3 protein: CASSLLNGYEQYF
clone size: -; D gene: -; V gene: TRBV21-1; J gene: TRBJ2-7; CDR3 DNA: TGTGCCAGGGACGGGGACAGGGTAGTCTACGAGCAGTACTTC; CDR3 protein: CARDGDRVVYEQYF